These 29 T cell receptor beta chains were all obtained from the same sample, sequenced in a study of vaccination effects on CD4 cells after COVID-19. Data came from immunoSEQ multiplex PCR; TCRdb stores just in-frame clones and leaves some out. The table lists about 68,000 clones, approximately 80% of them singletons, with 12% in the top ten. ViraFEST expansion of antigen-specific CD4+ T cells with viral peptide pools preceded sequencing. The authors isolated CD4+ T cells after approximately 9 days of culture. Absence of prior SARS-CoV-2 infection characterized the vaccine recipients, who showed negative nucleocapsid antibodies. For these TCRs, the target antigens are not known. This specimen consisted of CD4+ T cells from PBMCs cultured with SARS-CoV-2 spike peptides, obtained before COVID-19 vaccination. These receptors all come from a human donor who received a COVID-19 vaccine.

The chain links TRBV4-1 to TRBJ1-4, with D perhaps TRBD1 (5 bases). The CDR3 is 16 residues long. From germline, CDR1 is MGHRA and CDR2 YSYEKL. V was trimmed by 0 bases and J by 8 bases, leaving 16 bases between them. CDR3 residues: CASSQDPGPRGEKLFF. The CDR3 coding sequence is TGCGCCAGCAGCCAAGATCCCGGGCCCCGGGGGGAAAAACTGTTTTTT.

The CDR3 is CASSPAREGADTQYF. CDR3 nucleotides: TGTGCCAGTAGTCCGGCCCGCGAGGGGGCAGATACGCAGTATTTT. The chain carries TRBV19 and TRBJ2-3; possible D gene TRBD1, 6 bases. Looked up from germline, CDR1 is LNHDA and CDR2 is SQIVND (reference sequence). The CDR3 spans 15 residues. Trimming took 5 bases from V and 4 from J, leaving 16 bases between them.

The CDR3 region is CASSLFGQGPMNTEAFF. DNA for the CDR3: TGTGCCAGCAGCTTATTCGGGCAGGGTCCAATGAACACTGAAGCTTTCTTT. This chain joins TRBV7-8 and TRBJ1-1; TRBD1 might be the D (5 bases). Trimming cost V 2 bases and J 0 bases, with 16 bases left between them. Germline assignment: CDR1 SGHVS and CDR2 FQNEAQ. The CDR3 covers 17 residues.

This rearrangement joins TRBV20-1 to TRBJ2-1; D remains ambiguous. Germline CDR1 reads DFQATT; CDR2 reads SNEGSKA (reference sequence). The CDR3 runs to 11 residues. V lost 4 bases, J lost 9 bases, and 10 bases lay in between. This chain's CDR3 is CSATIGSEQFF. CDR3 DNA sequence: TGCAGTGCTACGATCGGGTCTGAGCAGTTCTTC.

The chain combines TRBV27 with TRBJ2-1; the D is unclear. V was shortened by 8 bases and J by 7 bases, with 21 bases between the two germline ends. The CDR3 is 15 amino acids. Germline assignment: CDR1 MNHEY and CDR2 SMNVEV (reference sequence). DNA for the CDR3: TGTGCCAGCTCGGTCAGGCGAACGGGTCGTAATGAGCAGTTCTTC. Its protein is CASSVRRTGRNEQFF.

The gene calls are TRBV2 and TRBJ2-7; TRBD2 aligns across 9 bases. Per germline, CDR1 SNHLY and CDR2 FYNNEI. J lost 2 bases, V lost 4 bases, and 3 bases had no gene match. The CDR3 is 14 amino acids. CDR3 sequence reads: CASSVAGVTYEQYV. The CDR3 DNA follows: TGTGCCAGCAGTGTAGCGGGGGTCACCTACGAGCAGTACGTC.

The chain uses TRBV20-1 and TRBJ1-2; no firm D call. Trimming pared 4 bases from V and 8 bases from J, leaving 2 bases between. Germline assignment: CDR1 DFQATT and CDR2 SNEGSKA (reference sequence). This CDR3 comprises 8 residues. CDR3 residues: CSATGYTF. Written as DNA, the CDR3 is TGCAGTGCTACCGGCTACACCTTC.

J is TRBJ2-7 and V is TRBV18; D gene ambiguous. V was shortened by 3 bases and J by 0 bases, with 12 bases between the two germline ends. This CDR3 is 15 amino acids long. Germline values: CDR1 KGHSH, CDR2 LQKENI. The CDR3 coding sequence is TGTGCCAGCTCACCTTCACTCTCCATCTCCTACGAGCAGTACGTC. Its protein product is CASSPSLSISYEQYV.

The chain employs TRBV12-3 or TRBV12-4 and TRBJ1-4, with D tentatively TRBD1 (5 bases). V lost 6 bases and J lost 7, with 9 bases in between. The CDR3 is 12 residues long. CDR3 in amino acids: CASRGRGEKLFF. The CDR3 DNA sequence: TGTGCCAGCAGGGGGCGCGGTGAAAAACTGTTTTTT.

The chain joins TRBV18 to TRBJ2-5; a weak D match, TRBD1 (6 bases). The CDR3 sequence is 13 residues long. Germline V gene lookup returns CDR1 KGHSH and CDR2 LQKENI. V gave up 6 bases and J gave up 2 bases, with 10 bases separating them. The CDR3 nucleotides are TGTGCCAGCTCGCCGGACAGACAAGAGACCCAGTACTTC. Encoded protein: CASSPDRQETQYF.

CDR3 sequence: CSASGQLLAGGSTDTQYF. CDR3 DNA: TGCAGTGCTAGTGGACAGCTACTAGCGGGGGGGAGCACAGATACGCAGTATTTT. The chain links TRBV20-1 to TRBJ2-3, with TRBD2 matching 13 bases. The CDR3 is 18 residues long. Germline lookup yields CDR1 DFQATT and CDR2 SNEGSKA (reference sequence). V was clipped by 3 bases and J by 0 bases; unmatched bases: 9.

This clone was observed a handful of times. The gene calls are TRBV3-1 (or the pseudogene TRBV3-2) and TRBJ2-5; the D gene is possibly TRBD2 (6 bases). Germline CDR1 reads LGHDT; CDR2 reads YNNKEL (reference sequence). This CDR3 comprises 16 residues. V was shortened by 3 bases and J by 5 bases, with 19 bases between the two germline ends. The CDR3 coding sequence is TGTGCCAGCAGCCACAGACGGGGACTCCTGGGGGAGACCCAGTACTTC. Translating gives CASSHRRGLLGETQYF.

CDR3 region: CASSSRPGAKNTEAFF. CDR3 nucleotides: TGTGCCAGTAGTTCAAGGCCGGGGGCAAAAAACACTGAAGCTTTCTTT. The chain recombines TRBV19 with TRBJ1-1, with D perhaps matching TRBD1 (6 bases). Germline V gene lookup returns CDR1 LNHDA and CDR2 SQIVND (reference sequence). This CDR3 is built from 16 residues. Trimming took off 5 bases at V and 2 bases at J, with 18 bases between the two ends.

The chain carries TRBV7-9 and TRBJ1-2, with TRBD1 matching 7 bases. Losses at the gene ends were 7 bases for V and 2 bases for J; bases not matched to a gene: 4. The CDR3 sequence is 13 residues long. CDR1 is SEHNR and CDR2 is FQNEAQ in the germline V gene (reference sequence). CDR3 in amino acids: CASTPGGNYGYTF. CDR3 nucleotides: TGTGCCAGCACCCCAGGGGGAAACTATGGCTACACCTTC.

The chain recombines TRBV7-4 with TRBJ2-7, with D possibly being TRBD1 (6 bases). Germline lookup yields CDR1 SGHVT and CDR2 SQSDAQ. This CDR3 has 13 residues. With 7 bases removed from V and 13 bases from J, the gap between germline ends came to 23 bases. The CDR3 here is CASTQKGVGARYV. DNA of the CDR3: TGTGCCAGCACCCAAAAGGGGGTAGGGGCCCGATACGTC.

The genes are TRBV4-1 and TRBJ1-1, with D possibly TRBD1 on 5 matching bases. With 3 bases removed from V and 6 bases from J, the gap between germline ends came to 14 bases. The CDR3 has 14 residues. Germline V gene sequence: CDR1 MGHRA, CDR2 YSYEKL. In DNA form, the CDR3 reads TGCGCCAGCAGCCACGGGGCAGTAAGCTCTGAAGCTTTCTTT. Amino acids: CASSHGAVSSEAFF.

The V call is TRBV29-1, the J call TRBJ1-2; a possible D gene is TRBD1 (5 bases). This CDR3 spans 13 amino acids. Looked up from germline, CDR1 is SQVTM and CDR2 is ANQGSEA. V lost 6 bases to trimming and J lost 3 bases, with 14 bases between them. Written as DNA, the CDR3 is TGCAGCGTATATGACAGTGTAGACTATGGCTACACCTTC. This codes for CSVYDSVDYGYTF.

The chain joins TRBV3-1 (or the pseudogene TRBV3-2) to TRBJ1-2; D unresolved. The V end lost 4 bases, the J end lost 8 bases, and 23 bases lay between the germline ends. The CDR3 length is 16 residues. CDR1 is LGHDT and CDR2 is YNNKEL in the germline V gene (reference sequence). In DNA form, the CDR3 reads TGTGCCAGCAGCCTACAAGATCTGGCACCTACGGGGGGCTACACCTTC. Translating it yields CASSLQDLAPTGGYTF.

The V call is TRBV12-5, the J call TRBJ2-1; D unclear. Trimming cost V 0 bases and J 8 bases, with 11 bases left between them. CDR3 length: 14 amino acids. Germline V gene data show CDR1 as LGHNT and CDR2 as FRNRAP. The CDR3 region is CASGLVPNSHEQFF. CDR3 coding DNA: TGTGCTAGTGGTTTGGTCCCCAATTCCCATGAGCAGTTCTTC.

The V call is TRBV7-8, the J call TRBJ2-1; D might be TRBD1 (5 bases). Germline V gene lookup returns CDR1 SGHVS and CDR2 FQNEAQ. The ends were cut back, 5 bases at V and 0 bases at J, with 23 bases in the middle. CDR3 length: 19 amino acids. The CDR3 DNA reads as TGTGCCAGCAGCCAAAGGGGTCAGGGCCTAAAAAGCTCCTACAATGAGCAGTTCTTC. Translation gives CASSQRGQGLKSSYNEQFF.

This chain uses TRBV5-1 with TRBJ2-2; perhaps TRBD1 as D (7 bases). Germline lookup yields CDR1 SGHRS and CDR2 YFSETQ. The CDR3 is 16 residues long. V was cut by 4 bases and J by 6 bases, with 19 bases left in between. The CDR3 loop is CASSGGQPGGSGELFF. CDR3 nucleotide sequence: TGCGCCAGCAGCGGGGGACAGCCAGGGGGGTCCGGGGAGCTGTTTTTT.

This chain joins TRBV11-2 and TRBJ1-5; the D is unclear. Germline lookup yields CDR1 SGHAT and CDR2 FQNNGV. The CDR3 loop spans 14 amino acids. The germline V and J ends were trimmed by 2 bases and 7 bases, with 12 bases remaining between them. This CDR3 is CASSLYIGGQPQHF. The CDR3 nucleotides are TGTGCCAGCAGCTTATATATTGGAGGCCAGCCCCAGCATTTT.

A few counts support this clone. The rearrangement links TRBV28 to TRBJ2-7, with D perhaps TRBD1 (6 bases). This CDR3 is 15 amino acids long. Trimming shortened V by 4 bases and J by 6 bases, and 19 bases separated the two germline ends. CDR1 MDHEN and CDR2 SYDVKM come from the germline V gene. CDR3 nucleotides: TGTGCCAGCAGTTCGATCCCAACAGGGTTTGGCGAGCAGTACGTC. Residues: CASSSIPTGFGEQYV.

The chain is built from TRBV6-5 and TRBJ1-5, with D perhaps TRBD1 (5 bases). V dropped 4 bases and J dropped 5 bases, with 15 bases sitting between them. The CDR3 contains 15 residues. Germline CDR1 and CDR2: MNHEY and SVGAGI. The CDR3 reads CASSLSDSPYQPQHF. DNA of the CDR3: TGTGCCAGCAGTTTATCTGACAGCCCATATCAGCCCCAGCATTTT.

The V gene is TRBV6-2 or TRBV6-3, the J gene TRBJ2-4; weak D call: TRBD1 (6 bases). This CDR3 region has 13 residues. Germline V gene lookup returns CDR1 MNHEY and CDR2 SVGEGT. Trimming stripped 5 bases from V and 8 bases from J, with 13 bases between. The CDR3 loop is CASSQETGYIQYF. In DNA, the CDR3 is TGTGCCAGCAGTCAAGAGACAGGATACATTCAGTACTTC.

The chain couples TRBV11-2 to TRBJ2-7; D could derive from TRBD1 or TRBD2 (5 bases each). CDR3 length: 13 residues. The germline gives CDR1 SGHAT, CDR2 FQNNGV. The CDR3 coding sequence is TGTGCCAGCAGCTTAGTGGGGACGATCCCTTCTTCTGTC. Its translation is CASSLVGTIPSSV.

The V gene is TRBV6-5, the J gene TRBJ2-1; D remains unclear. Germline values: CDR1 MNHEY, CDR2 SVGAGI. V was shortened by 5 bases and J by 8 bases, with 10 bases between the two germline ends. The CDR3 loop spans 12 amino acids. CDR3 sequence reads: CASSLHTDEQFF. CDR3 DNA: TGTGCCAGCAGTCTCCATACCGATGAGCAGTTCTTC.

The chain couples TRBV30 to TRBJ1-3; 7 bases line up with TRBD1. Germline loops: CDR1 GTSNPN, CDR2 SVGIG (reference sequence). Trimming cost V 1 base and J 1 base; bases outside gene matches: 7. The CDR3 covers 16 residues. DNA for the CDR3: TGTGCCTGGAGTGGTGGACAGGCCAGGTCTGGAAACACCATATATTTT. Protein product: CAWSGGQARSGNTIYF.

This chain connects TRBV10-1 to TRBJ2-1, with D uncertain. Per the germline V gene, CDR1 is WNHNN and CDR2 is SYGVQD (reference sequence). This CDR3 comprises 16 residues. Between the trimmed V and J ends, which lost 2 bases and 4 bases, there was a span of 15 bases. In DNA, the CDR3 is TGCGCCAGCAGTGAGCGACGCGAAGGATTGTACAATGAGCAGTTCTTC. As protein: CASSERREGLYNEQFF.